Shown below are 12 T cell receptor beta chains from a single sample sequenced in a study of control samples from healthy donors and cancer patients. Some clones are missing from TCRdb's copy, which holds only in-frame ones; the method was immunoSEQ multiplex PCR. The sample lists over 100,000 clones, around 90% occurring once. Sequencing input: blood. These receptor sequences come from a man between 18 and 35 years old in good health.

This chain connects TRBV5-1 to TRBJ1-5; no clear D gene. Trimming took 2 bases from V and 5 from J, leaving 11 bases between them. Germline V gene data show CDR1 as SGHRS and CDR2 as YFSETQ. This CDR3 is 14 amino acids long. Here the CDR3 reads CASSFTGRDQPQHF. In DNA, the CDR3 is TGCGCCAGCAGCTTTACGGGTCGCGATCAGCCCCAGCATTTT.

The V and J genes are TRBV5-4 and TRBJ2-5, with 7 bases lining up with TRBD1. Germline trimming cut 2 bases from V and 5 bases from J; bases unmatched to any gene: 3. Germline assignment: CDR1 SGHNT and CDR2 YYREEE (reference sequence). The CDR3 runs 13 residues. DNA of the CDR3: TGTGCCAGCAGCTTAACAGGGGTGGAGACCCAGTACTTC. Translated: CASSLTGVETQYF.

This CDR3 reads CASSPVVGPQETQYF. CDR3 DNA sequence: TGTGCCAGCTCCCCAGTAGTTGGACCTCAAGAGACCCAGTACTTC. The genes are TRBV18 and TRBJ2-5; no reliable D call. The CDR3 runs to 15 residues. Germline loops: CDR1 KGHSH, CDR2 LQKENI. V shed 6 bases and J shed 2 bases, with 16 bases lying between them. The variable domain in full, completed from reference TRBV18 and TRBJ2-5, reads NAGVMQNPRHLVRRRGQEARLRCSPMKGHSHVYWYRQLPEEGLKFMVYLQKENIIDESGMPKERFSAEFPKEGPSILRIQQVVRGDSAAYFCASSPVVGPQETQYFGPGTRLLVL.

J is TRBJ1-5 and V is TRBV2; 7 nucleotides align to TRBD1. Per the germline V gene, CDR1 is SNHLY and CDR2 is FYNNEI. V lost 6 bases and J lost 9; bases outside the gene matches: 5. The length of the CDR3 is 12 residues. CDR3 coding DNA: TGTGCCAGCAGGGTAGGGGGCTTGCCCCAGCATTTT. Protein: CASRVGGLPQHF.

The J gene is TRBJ1-3, the V gene TRBV7-9; 7 bases line up with TRBD1. Trimming at V came to 5 bases and at J to 0 bases, leaving 4 bases not matched to a gene. CDR3 length equals 15 residues. Germline CDR1 reads SEHNR; CDR2 reads FQNEAQ (reference sequence). The CDR3 coding sequence is TGTGCCAGCAGCCAACAGGGGCTCTCTGGAAACACCATATATTTT. It is translated as CASSQQGLSGNTIYF.

The CDR3 loop reads CASSQTQGRFYGYTF. In DNA, the CDR3 is TGTGCCAGCAGTCAAACACAGGGTCGTTTCTATGGCTACACCTTC. This chain joins TRBV6-5 and TRBJ1-2; tentative D call: TRBD1 (6 bases). Per germline, CDR1 MNHEY and CDR2 SVGAGI. The ends were cut back, 5 bases at V and 4 bases at J, with 17 bases in the middle. The CDR3 loop spans 15 amino acids.

This clone turned up a few times. V usage is TRBV6-5 and J usage is TRBJ1-1; D remains unclear. Germline V gene sequence: CDR1 MNHEY, CDR2 SVGAGI. The CDR3 has 11 amino acids. The V and J ends lost 6 bases and 3 bases respectively, with 5 bases between them. The CDR3 coding sequence is TGTGCCAGCAGCAGAGACACTGAAGCTTTCTTT. Translation: CASSRDTEAFF.

This clone was recorded only once. The chain employs TRBV14 and TRBJ1-2; D is uncertain. The germline V gene has CDR1 SGHDN and CDR2 FVKESK. Deletions cut 0 bases from V and 8 bases from J, with 13 bases between. This CDR3 is 14 amino acids long. The CDR3 is CASSQDLTFRGYTF. DNA of the CDR3: TGTGCCAGCAGCCAAGATTTAACTTTCAGGGGCTACACCTTC.

The J gene is TRBJ1-6, the V gene TRBV9; 7 bases are shared with TRBD1. The trim removed 0 bases at V and 7 bases at J, leaving 7 bases unmatched. Per the germline V gene, CDR1 is SGDLS and CDR2 is YYNGEE. The CDR3 is made up of 16 amino acids. CDR3 in amino acids: CASSVGPRQGNSPLHF. As DNA, the CDR3 is TGTGCCAGCAGCGTAGGACCCAGACAGGGAAATTCACCCCTCCACTTT.

This clone was seen more than once but under ten times. The V call is TRBV5-1, the J call TRBJ2-3, with 8 bases identical to TRBD1. The V segment lost 1 base and the J segment 6 bases; nucleotides outside the gene matches: 1. The CDR3 runs 13 residues. In germline, CDR1 is SGHRS, CDR2 YFSETQ. The DNA of the CDR3 is TGCGCCAGCAGCTTGACAGGGGGGGATACGCAGTATTTT. Translation gives CASSLTGGDTQYF. The whole variable domain, filled in from reference TRBV5-1 and TRBJ2-3, reads KAGVTQTPRYLIKTRGQQVTLSCSPISGHRSVSWYQQTPGQGLQFLFEYFSETQRNKGNFPGRFSGRQFSNSRSEMNVSTLELGDSALYLCASSLTGGDTQYFGPGTRLTVL.

The rearrangement links TRBV19 to TRBJ1-5, with D unresolved. In germline, CDR1 is LNHDA, CDR2 SQIVND (reference sequence). This CDR3 is 17 amino acids long. V lost 4 bases, J lost 3 bases, and 19 bases lay in between. The CDR3: CASSTPLRDSNNQPQHF. CDR3 bases: TGTGCCAGTAGTACTCCCCTTCGGGATTCGAACAATCAGCCCCAGCATTTT.

This sequence joins TRBV10-3 and TRBJ2-2; tentatively, D is TRBD1 or TRBD2 (5 bases each). The germline V and J ends were trimmed by 4 bases and 6 bases, with 15 bases remaining between them. CDR3 length: 15 residues. CDR1 and CDR2 (germline): ENHRY, SYGVKD. The CDR3, as DNA: TGTGCCATCAGTGTACTTGCCCTGGGGGCCGGGGAGCTGTTTTTT. Translated, it gives CAISVLALGAGELFF.